The clone carrying this T cell receptor beta chain was detected only a few times. The entry originates in a study of OX40 agonist ivuxolimab in advanced cancers. The repertoire was sequenced with immunoSEQ multiplex PCR; TCRdb's copy has only in-frame clones and lacks some. The table shows 60,000 or so clones, with about 82% occurring only once. Deletions cut 4 bases from V and 5 bases from J, with 15 bases between. There are 15 residues in the CDR3. CDR1 is SGHVS and CDR2 is FQNEAQ in the germline V gene. This chain joins TRBV7-8 and TRBJ1-5; D gene ambiguous. The sample was CD4+ or CD8+ T cells sorted from blood, taken in a trial of the OX40 agonist ivuxolimab. The receptor was derived from an adult with an advanced solid tumor such as melanoma, head and neck, liver or kidney cancer. DNA for the CDR3: TGTGCCAGCAGCTCAGGTACCGGCAGTTATCAGCCCCAGCATTTT. This gives the protein CASSSGTGSYQPQHF.